This T cell receptor beta chain was sequenced in a study of shared clonotypes between healthy human individuals. Germline V gene data show CDR1 as MNHEY and CDR2 as SMNVEV (reference sequence). This CDR3 has 15 amino acids. V lost 0 bases and J lost 9, with 17 bases in between. Every subset had its genomic DNA shared out evenly among several immunoSEQ plates. Generated by immunoSEQ multiplex PCR, the TCRdb table keeps only in-frame clones and is missing some. The profile shows approximately 1.5 million clones, approximately 98% of them singletons. Study conclusions and caveats: Sampling covered nothing but blood. Tissue TCR repertoires likely differ from those found in blood. Non-shared clonotypes were found to have lower generation probabilities than the clonotypes that were shared by all four of the sorted-subset donors.

None of the donors, who were healthy HIV-negative adults, had recently had acute infections or vaccinations. Details on this clone: Antigen specificity is unknown.

Sequenced material: naive CD4+ T cells sorted from blood. Subset reported: CD45RA+ positively selected. This TCR came from a man aged 25-45 years in good health. This sequence joins TRBV27 and TRBJ2-5, with TRBD2 as a possible D gene (6 bases). The CDR3 is CASSLSSPGVVAQYF. The CDR3 DNA reads as TGTGCCAGCAGTTTATCCTCCCCGGGAGTGGTAGCCCAGTACTTC.